This T cell receptor beta chain was captured by sequencing in a study of spatial heterogeneity in lung cancer (dated by TCRdb to the late 2010s). Background on the whole study: More beta-chain than alpha-chain transcripts were consistently detected, likely reflecting higher beta-chain transcript abundance. In the raw uncorrected reads, each unique combination of TCR and UMI appeared more than ten times on average. TCR repertoire features were related to nonsynonymous mutation counts determined by whole-exome sequencing of tumor tissue. Both alpha and beta chains were TCR-sequenced in samples taken at surgery, namely 220 tumor regions, approximately 63 matched nontumor lung samples and a few dozen PBMC samples. TCR transcript counts in tumor regions correlated strongly with a T cell transcriptional module score from matched bulk RNA-seq. The study quantitatively compared TCR alpha and beta repertoires across multiple tumor regions, matched nontumor lung and blood in non-small cell lung cancer.

The library was prepared using 5' RACE. Sequencing was performed on a NextSeq 500. The TCR library protocol attached a unique molecular identifier to each TCR cDNA molecule to allow correction of PCR and sequencing errors. As for how the authors treated the data: TCR identification, UMI-based error correction and CDR3 extraction were all carried out with Decombinator tools. TCRs above a frequency of 2 per 1,000, corresponding to the top 1% of the tumor frequency distribution, were defined as expanded. Expanded tumor TCRs were classed as regional if statistically deemed absent (corrected P<0.05) from at least one tumor region, otherwise ubiquitous. Rényi diversity was computed with the R vegan package after subsampling each repertoire 100 times to 5,000 TCRs. CDR3 similarity networks were built from amino acid triplet string-kernel similarity, with CDR3s being connected when pairwise similarity was above 0.82. TCRdb itself trimmed the public reads at Q25 with fastp, ran MiXCR and retained productive beta chains. Rows merge per CDR3 protein into single entries with the most common DNA and genes. The V and J calls shown here were made by TCRdb, not taken from the authors' results. Counted in this sample were about 20,000 distinct CDR3 sequences; 15% to 20% of them appeared once. The ten biggest clones cover roughly 30% of the sample.

This clonotype was observed many times. No antigen is known for it. No base-level quality is on record; no much larger clone is a single base apart. The paper's findings and limits, for the study overall: TCR-seq coverage of tumor T cells was estimated at only around 6.7% for alpha chains and 12% to 15% for beta chains. Counts of ubiquitous and regional expanded TCRs were found to correlate with counts of ubiquitous and regional nonsynonymous mutations, respectively. The tumor nonsynonymous mutation count correlated with the number of expanded alpha and beta TCRs within the tumor. Confirming at a functional level the hypothesis that regional TCRs recognize regional mutations was considered to require additional single-cell paired TCR alpha and beta sequencing.

The meaning of the sample's time point label: sample taken at primary tumor resection. Donors were 70 or so patients with early-stage, untreated non-small cell lung cancer from the lung TRACERx cohort. Without any cell sorting, TCR sequencing was performed on whole RNA extracted either from tumor and nontumor lung tissue or from cryopreserved PBMC samples. Only patients with enough RNA available from two or more tumor regions were chosen for TCR sequencing. A lung pathologist reviewed the tumor and adjacent nontumor lung specimens before the specimens were selected. This TCR was sampled from a female donor with early-stage non-small cell lung cancer. The sequenced sample was lung tumor tissue, obtained at surgery.

The DNA sequence is as follows: TGCAGTGCTACTAGCGGGAGCACAGATACGCAGTATTTT. Its product reads: CSATSGSTDTQYF. Recombination connected TRBV20-1 to TRBJ2-3, with TRBD2 identical over 8 junction bases. After removal of 4 bases from V and 0 bases from J, the junction retains 0 bases not matched to a gene. CDR1 and CDR2, looked up from the germline V gene (reference sequence), are DFQATT and SNEGSKA. The CDR3 measures 13 amino acids from cysteine to phenylalanine. The DNA shown is the 39-base CDR3, in frame from base 1.